These T cell receptor beta chains were read from a single sample in a study of regulatory and conventional T cells in RAG deficiency. The method was immunoSEQ multiplex PCR; TCRdb's version includes in-frame clones alone and lacks a portion of them. The repertoire holds 21,000 or so clones, about 92% seen once, with roughly 0.71% in the top ten. Another study also made use of these data, one on regulatory T cells.

The sequencing sample was made of CD4+ T cells sorted from blood. The receptor set was obtained from a human donor in good health. Both conserved end residues are part of each CDR3. The D gene is left open where the match is weak. Clone size is shown for a subset of rows, as once, few, many or a class of expanded clone.

size,V,J,length,D,CDR3,DNA
-,TRBV5-6,TRBJ1-4,14,TRBD1,CASSFARGQEKLFF,TGTGCCAGCAGCTTCGCGAGGGGACAGGAAAAACTGTTTTTT
few,TRBV7-2,TRBJ1-1,13,-,CASSPGMNTEAFF,TGTGCCAGCAGCCCCGGAATGAACACTGAAGCTTTCTTT
-,TRBV5-4,TRBJ2-3,13,-,CASSLERPDTQYF,TGTGCCAGCAGTTTAGAGCGTCCAGATACGCAGTATTTT
-,TRBV6-6,TRBJ1-1,15,TRBD1,CASRQIARQGVEAFF,TGTGCCAGCAGGCAAATTGCAAGACAGGGGGTGGAAGCTTTCTTT
-,TRBV6-1,TRBJ1-2,11,-,CATGRDYGYTF,TGTGCCACTGGAAGGGACTATGGCTACACCTTC
-,TRBV13,TRBJ1-2,15,TRBD1,CASSLAGQGNYGYTF,TGTGCCAGCAGCTTAGCGGGACAGGGGAACTATGGCTACACCTTC
-,TRBV7-6,TRBJ1-3,13,-,CAIQQGSGNTIYF,TGTGCCATACAACAGGGATCTGGAAACACCATATATTTT
-,TRBV5-1,TRBJ2-5,13,TRBD1,CATRGQSGETQYF,TGCGCCACTAGGGGGCAGTCCGGAGAGACCCAGTACTTC
-,TRBV15,TRBJ2-6,15,-,CATSKGHSGANVLTF,TGTGCCACCAGCAAGGGACACTCTGGGGCCAACGTCCTGACTTTC
-,TRBV9,TRBJ1-3,12,-,CASSVPGNTIYF,TGTGCCAGCAGCGTACCGGGAAACACCATATATTTT
-,TRBV7-6,TRBJ2-1,15,TRBD2,CASSLGGGSYNEQFF,TGTGCCAGCAGCTTAGGCGGGGGGTCCTACAATGAGCAGTTCTTC
once,TRBV30,TRBJ2-1,14,-,CASGGLEASNEQFF,TGTGCCTCAGGGGGGCTAGAGGCGTCCAATGAGCAGTTCTTC
-,TRBV10-3,TRBJ1-5,14,-,CAISLDGSNQPQHF,TGTGCCATCAGCCTCGACGGTAGCAATCAGCCCCAGCATTTT
-,TRBV30,TRBJ1-2,15,-,CAWSGPQLGSGVYTF,TGTGCCTGGAGTGGTCCCCAACTGGGCTCTGGCGTCTACACCTTC
-,TRBV18,TRBJ2-1,17,-,CASSPSRDGRSYNEQFF,TGTGCCAGCTCACCCTCCAGAGATGGCCGCTCCTACAATGAGCAGTTCTTC
few,TRBV6-6,TRBJ2-1,14,TRBD2,CASSSQREQYEQFF,TGTGCCAGCAGTTCCCAGCGGGAGCAATATGAGCAGTTCTTC
-,TRBV30,TRBJ1-3,14,TRBD1,CAWTTGAGGNTIYF,TGTGCCTGGACGACAGGGGCTGGAGGAAACACCATATATTTT
-,TRBV6-6,TRBJ1-2,15,TRBD1,CASSYTGGGNYGYTF,TGTGCCAGCAGTTACACAGGGGGTGGAAACTATGGCTACACCTTC
-,TRBV11-2,TRBJ2-3,16,TRBD2,CASSSQLAGSTDTQYF,TGTGCCAGCAGCTCACAACTAGCGGGGTCCACAGATACGCAGTATTTT
-,TRBV6-5,TRBJ1-6,15,TRBD1,CASRPTGGWNSPLHF,TGTGCCAGCAGACCAACAGGGGGGTGGAATTCACCCCTCCACTTT
-,TRBV6-1,TRBJ2-5,13,-,CASCQGLRETQYF,TGTGCCAGCTGCCAAGGGTTAAGGGAGACCCAGTACTTC
-,TRBV11-2,TRBJ2-7,13,TRBD1,CASSLEGQGAQYF,TGTGCCAGCAGCTTAGAGGGACAGGGGGCGCAGTACTTC
-,TRBV11-3,TRBJ2-1,16,-,CASSTRWSSSYNEQFF,TGTGCCAGCAGCACCCGTTGGTCGAGCTCCTACAATGAGCAGTTCTTC
-,TRBV7-2,TRBJ1-5,11,-,CASPPGAGHHF,TGTGCCAGCCCACCTGGTGCGGGACACCATTTT
-,TRBV5-1,TRBJ1-5,15,-,CASSRGEGLNQPQHF,TGCGCCAGCAGTCGCGGGGAGGGCCTCAATCAGCCCCAGCATTTT
once,TRBV15,TRBJ2-3,15,-,CATSRAGAGKDTQYF,TGTGCCACCAGCAGAGCCGGTGCAGGGAAAGATACGCAGTATTTT
-,TRBV5-1,TRBJ1-2,14,-,CASSLERNNYGYTF,TGCGCCAGCAGCTTGGAGAGAAACAACTATGGCTACACCTTC
-,TRBV9,TRBJ1-2,13,TRBD1,CASSVDRGHGYTF,TGTGCCAGCAGCGTCGACAGGGGGCACGGCTACACCTTC
-,TRBV6-6,TRBJ1-6,14,-,CASSYSAGNSPLHF,TGTGCCAGCAGTTACTCTGCAGGGAATTCACCCCTCCACTTT
-,TRBV11-2,TRBJ2-5,15,-,CASSHVGGNQETQYF,TGTGCCAGCAGCCACGTCGGGGGAAACCAAGAGACCCAGTACTTC
-,TRBV4-1,TRBJ2-3,14,TRBD1,CASSRTGAADTQYF,TGCGCCAGCAGCCGGACAGGGGCTGCAGATACGCAGTATTTT
-,TRBV6-5,TRBJ1-2,14,TRBD1,CASTRQRTGYGYTF,TGTGCCAGCACTCGACAAAGGACAGGGTACGGCTACACCTTC
-,TRBV6-6,TRBJ2-4,15,TRBD2,CASTGEWTSGGAEYF,TGTGCCAGCACTGGGGAATGGACTAGCGGGGGGGCCGAGTACTTC
-,TRBV9,TRBJ2-5,15,TRBD2,CASSVGLAGEETQYF,TGTGCCAGCAGCGTAGGGCTAGCGGGGGAGGAGACCCAGTACTTC
-,TRBV2,TRBJ1-1,13,-,CASTLGRGTEAFF,TGTGCCAGCACTTTGGGCAGGGGAACTGAAGCTTTCTTT
-,TRBV28,TRBJ1-2,16,-,CASSIPPTQNPQGYTF,TGTGCCAGCTCAATTCCCCCTACGCAAAACCCTCAGGGCTACACCTTC
-,TRBV30,TRBJ1-5,17,TRBD1,CAWSVAPGQGFDQPQHF,TGTGCCTGGAGTGTAGCTCCGGGACAGGGTTTCGATCAGCCCCAGCATTTT
-,TRBV7-9,TRBJ1-2,14,-,CASSLEVGERGYTF,TGTGCCAGCAGCTTAGAGGTGGGGGAGCGAGGCTACACCTTC
-,TRBV14,TRBJ2-2,15,-,CASSPMEKNTGELFF,TGTGCCAGCAGCCCGATGGAAAAGAACACCGGGGAGCTGTTTTTT
-,TRBV6-5,TRBJ1-3,14,TRBD1,CASKGALSGNTIYF,TGTGCCAGCAAGGGGGCCCTCTCTGGAAACACCATATATTTT
-,TRBV28,TRBJ2-1,12,-,CASSLSVNEQFF,TGTGCCAGCAGTTTATCCGTTAATGAGCAGTTCTTC
-,TRBV6-1,TRBJ1-2,15,-,CASSQLPGSANANTF,TGTGCCAGCAGTCAACTTCCAGGGTCGGCGAATGCCAACACCTTC
-,TRBV5-1,TRBJ2-5,15,TRBD1,CASSGGQASGATQYF,TGCGCCAGCAGCGGCGGACAGGCGAGTGGGGCGACCCAGTACTTC
-,TRBV6-9,TRBJ2-1,13,-,CASRGIGGNEQFF,TGTGCCAGCAGAGGCATTGGGGGGAATGAGCAGTTCTTC
-,TRBV6-5,TRBJ1-4,14,-,CASSYQKGNEKLFF,TGTGCCAGCAGTTATCAAAAGGGGAATGAAAAACTGTTTTTT
-,TRBV7-9,TRBJ2-2,14,-,CASSLTQGTGELFF,TGTGCCAGCAGCTTGACCCAGGGAACCGGGGAGCTGTTTTTT
once,TRBV6-1,TRBJ2-7,11,-,CASRGTYEQYF,TGTGCCAGCAGAGGTACTTACGAGCAGTACTTC
-,TRBV6-6,TRBJ1-1,13,-,CASRQLTTTEAFF,TGTGCCAGCAGGCAACTCACGACCACTGAAGCTTTCTTT
few,TRBV5-4,TRBJ2-1,16,TRBD2,CASSLSSGSSYNEQFF,TGTGCCAGCAGCTTGTCTAGCGGAAGCTCCTACAATGAGCAGTTCTTC
once,TRBV27,TRBJ1-1,15,-,CASSVAGTFNTEAFF,TGTGCCAGCAGTGTCGCCGGGACATTCAACACTGAAGCTTTCTTT
-,TRBV19,TRBJ1-4,13,TRBD1,CASRPRQGEKLFF,TGTGCCAGTAGACCGCGACAGGGTGAAAAACTGTTTTTT